These T cell receptor beta chains were read from a single sample in a study of blood T cell repertoires in COVID-19. Profiling relied on immunoSEQ multiplex PCR, and the TCRdb table lists in-frame clones only, not all of them. This sample has 150,000 to 200,000 clones; around 76% occur once, and the top ten carry about a sixth. The sequencing input was PBMCs or T cells enriched from blood (not recorded which). These receptors were obtained from a woman between 50 and 59 years old with acute COVID-19. Both conserved end residues are part of each CDR3. D genes are given only for firm matches. Clone size, where shown, is once, few, many, or a class for clones that have expanded.

d_call clone_size j_call v_call cdr3_aa cdr3_nt
. many TRBJ2-2 TRBV28 CASSSLSGDLTGELFF TGTGCCAGCAGTTCCCTTTCGGGGGACCTGACCGGGGAGCTGTTTTTT
. . TRBJ2-6 TRBV7-9 CASSFFPSLSGANVLTF TGTGCCAGCAGCTTTTTCCCTAGCTTATCTGGGGCCAACGTCCTGACTTTC
. few TRBJ1-3 TRBV6-5 CASSYSYRGGGNTIYF TGTGCCAGCAGTTACTCGTATAGGGGAGGAGGAAACACCATATATTTT
TRBD1 . TRBJ2-3 TRBV24-1 CATSDKGTGPNLFSTDTQYF TGTGCCACCAGTGACAAGGGGACAGGACCTAATTTATTCAGCACAGATACGCAGTATTTT
. . TRBJ1-1 TRBV27 CASSSPGFGAFF TGTGCCAGCAGTTCACCAGGGTTTGGCGCTTTCTTT
. . TRBJ1-5 TRBV2 CASSERNQPQHF TGTGCCAGCAGTGAACGGAATCAGCCCCAGCATTTT
. . TRBJ1-1 TRBV9 CASSVSYRGIAFF TGTGCCAGCAGCGTTTCCTACCGAGGGATAGCTTTCTTT
. . TRBJ1-1 TRBV5-5 CASSFSAGDTEAFF TGTGCCAGCAGCTTTTCTGCAGGGGACACTGAAGCTTTCTTT
TRBD1 . TRBJ1-5 TRBV3-1/TRBV3-2 CASSSGTAIAYSNQPQHF TGTGCCAGCAGCTCCGGGACAGCTATCGCTTATAGCAATCAGCCCCAGCATTTT
. . TRBJ1-1 TRBV5-4 CASSPIRAEAFF TGTGCCAGCAGCCCAATTCGGGCTGAAGCTTTCTTT
TRBD2 . TRBJ2-5 TRBV20-1 CSASGTSGKEETQYF TGCAGTGCTAGTGGGACTAGCGGGAAGGAAGAGACCCAGTACTTC
. . TRBJ1-6 TRBV7-9 CASSSGQQDSSYNSPLHF TGTGCCAGCAGCTCTGGGCAACAGGATAGCTCCTATAATTCACCCCTCCACTTT
. . TRBJ2-5 TRBV11-3 CASSLEERETQYF TGTGCCAGCAGCTTAGAAGAGAGGGAGACCCAGTACTTC
TRBD2 . TRBJ2-1 TRBV29-1 CSVGGGLNEQFF TGCAGCGTTGGGGGAGGGTTAAATGAGCAGTTCTTC
TRBD1 few TRBJ1-2 TRBV7-8 CASSFRKGQGDHGYTF TGTGCCAGCAGCTTTAGGAAAGGACAGGGGGACCATGGCTACACCTTC
. . TRBJ1-1 TRBV9 CASSADAGQGTEAFF TGTGCCAGCAGCGCTGACGCGGGGCAAGGTACTGAAGCTTTCTTT
. . TRBJ1-1 TRBV30 CAWTRGYTEAFF TGTGCCTGGACGAGGGGGTACACTGAAGCTTTCTTT
. . TRBJ1-1 TRBV4-3 CASSQGDMNTEAFF TGCGCCAGCAGCCAAGGCGACATGAACACTGAAGCTTTCTTT
. . TRBJ1-2 TRBV19 CASSPTPGRYGYTF TGTGCCAGTAGTCCCACCCCCGGTCGTTATGGCTACACCTTC
. . TRBJ2-1 TRBV6-5 CASNLGASYNEQFF TGTGCCAGCAATCTGGGGGCCTCCTACAATGAGCAGTTCTTC
. . TRBJ1-1 TRBV27 CASSLEGHYAEAFF TGTGCCAGCAGTCTCGAGGGCCATTACGCTGAAGCTTTCTTT
TRBD1 . TRBJ2-2 TRBV11-2 CASSRRDRGRAGELFF TGTGCCAGCAGCCGCCGGGACAGGGGAAGGGCCGGGGAGCTGTTTTTT
. . TRBJ1-2 TRBV5-1 CASSTHPNRANYGYTF TGCGCCAGCAGCACCCACCCAAACAGGGCCAACTATGGCTACACCTTC
TRBD1 . TRBJ1-5 TRBV19 CASSSLAGGGQPQHF TGTGCCAGTAGTTCCTTGGCAGGGGGTGGTCAGCCCCAGCATTTT
. . TRBJ1-1 TRBV10-2 CATREWDTEAFF TGCGCCACCCGGGAGTGGGACACTGAAGCTTTCTTT
TRBD1 . TRBJ1-4 TRBV6-1 CASSEGTGVTNEKLFF TGTGCCAGCAGTGAAGGGACAGGGGTCACTAATGAAAAACTGTTTTTT
. . TRBJ1-4 TRBV9 CASSVSTVGEKLFF TGTGCCAGCAGCGTGTCGACAGTCGGAGAAAAACTGTTTTTT
TRBD1 . TRBJ1-5 TRBV3-1/TRBV3-2 CASSAYGTGDSNQPQHF TGTGCCAGCAGCGCCTACGGGACAGGGGATAGCAATCAGCCCCAGCATTTT
. . TRBJ1-1 TRBV7-9 CASSLWTRGNTEAFF TGTGCCAGCAGTTTGTGGACACGAGGGAACACTGAAGCTTTCTTT
. . TRBJ1-2 TRBV27 CASSLRGQMGYGYTF TGTGCCAGCAGTTTAAGGGGCCAGATGGGGTATGGCTACACCTTC
TRBD2 . TRBJ2-1 TRBV27 CVSGGSNEQFF TGTGTCTCGGGGGGGAGCAATGAGCAGTTCTTC
. . TRBJ1-6 TRBV4-1 CASSQDRGNSPLHF TGCGCCAGCAGCCAAGATAGGGGCAATTCACCCCTCCACTTT
. few TRBJ1-1 TRBV3-1/TRBV3-2 CASASERTSAAEAFF TGTGCCAGCGCCTCCGAAAGGACTTCAGCCGCTGAAGCTTTCTTT
. . TRBJ2-2 TRBV10-3 CAISERGNTGELFF TGTGCCATCAGTGAAAGGGGTAACACCGGGGAGCTGTTTTTT
TRBD1 . TRBJ2-5 TRBV11-2 CASSSNRGLPETQYF TGTGCCAGCAGCTCGAACAGGGGGCTCCCGGAGACCCAGTACTTC